Listed below are T cell receptor beta chains from one sample, sequenced in a study of T cell responses to AZD1222 COVID-19 vaccine. The protocol was immunoSEQ multiplex PCR, while the TCRdb copy is restricted to in-frame clones and leaves out a portion. The table includes 150,000 or so clones, approximately 90% detected once. The sequenced sample was peripheral blood, obtained on day 0 of AZD1222 vaccination. The receptors derive from an adult in good health. CDR3s include the opening cysteine and the closing phenylalanine or tryptophan. Fields, in order: D gene, V gene, J gene, clone size, CDR3 protein, CDR3 DNA. The D gene is left open where the match is weak. A row's size may be missing; if present it is once, few, many or a size class.

D gene: .
V gene: TRBV18
J gene: TRBJ1-2
clone size: .
CDR3 protein: CASFSQRVPKGGYTF
CDR3 DNA: TGTGCCAGCTTTTCCCAGCGGGTGCCAAAGGGGGGCTACACCTTC

D gene: .
V gene: TRBV7-3
J gene: TRBJ2-3
clone size: .
CDR3 protein: CASSETTDTQYF
CDR3 DNA: TGTGCCAGCAGCGAGACCACAGATACGCAGTATTTT

D gene: .
V gene: TRBV7-2
J gene: TRBJ1-2
clone size: .
CDR3 protein: CASSPPFVNYGYTF
CDR3 DNA: TGTGCCAGCAGCCCCCCATTCGTTAACTATGGCTACACCTTC

D gene: TRBD1
V gene: TRBV18
J gene: TRBJ1-3
clone size: .
CDR3 protein: CASSPRTGENTIYF
CDR3 DNA: TGTGCCAGCTCACCTCGGACAGGGGAAAACACCATATATTTT

D gene: .
V gene: TRBV6-6
J gene: TRBJ1-1
clone size: .
CDR3 protein: CASSYRGVDTEAFF
CDR3 DNA: TGTGCCAGCAGTTACAGAGGAGTAGACACTGAAGCTTTCTTT

D gene: .
V gene: TRBV6-6
J gene: TRBJ2-7
clone size: .
CDR3 protein: CASSEGQNYEQYF
CDR3 DNA: TGTGCCAGCAGCGAAGGACAGAATTACGAGCAGTACTTC

D gene: TRBD2
V gene: TRBV2
J gene: TRBJ2-5
clone size: .
CDR3 protein: CASRVLAGGPRETQYF
CDR3 DNA: TGTGCCAGCAGGGTTCTAGCGGGAGGGCCTAGGGAGACCCAGTACTTC

D gene: TRBD1
V gene: TRBV10-3
J gene: TRBJ1-5
clone size: .
CDR3 protein: CAIGGTGESNQPQHF
CDR3 DNA: TGTGCCATCGGGGGGACAGGGGAAAGCAATCAGCCCCAGCATTTT

D gene: TRBD1
V gene: TRBV2
J gene: TRBJ2-5
clone size: .
CDR3 protein: CASSERTGKETQYF
CDR3 DNA: TGTGCCAGCAGTGAAAGGACAGGGAAAGAGACCCAGTACTTC

D gene: .
V gene: TRBV7-9
J gene: TRBJ1-6
clone size: .
CDR3 protein: CASSLDSRNSPLHF
CDR3 DNA: TGTGCCAGCAGTTTGGACAGCCGCAATTCACCCCTCCACTTT

D gene: .
V gene: TRBV5-1
J gene: TRBJ1-1
clone size: .
CDR3 protein: CASSLRQANTEAFF
CDR3 DNA: TGCGCCAGCAGCCTACGACAGGCCAACACTGAAGCTTTCTTT

D gene: .
V gene: TRBV5-4
J gene: TRBJ1-6
clone size: .
CDR3 protein: CASNKTLHF
CDR3 DNA: TGTGCCAGCAACAAGACCCTCCACTTT

D gene: .
V gene: TRBV24-1
J gene: TRBJ2-7
clone size: .
CDR3 protein: CATSDPRIGSEQYF
CDR3 DNA: TGTGCCACCAGTGACCCCCGGATAGGGAGCGAGCAGTACTTC

D gene: .
V gene: TRBV7-3
J gene: TRBJ1-1
clone size: few
CDR3 protein: CASSPQVGGYGAFF
CDR3 DNA: TGTGCCAGCAGCCCTCAAGTAGGGGGGTACGGAGCTTTCTTT

D gene: .
V gene: TRBV7-8
J gene: TRBJ2-1
clone size: .
CDR3 protein: CASSFLGSAGEQFF
CDR3 DNA: TGTGCCAGCAGCTTCCTCGGATCGGCTGGGGAGCAGTTCTTC

D gene: TRBD2
V gene: TRBV27
J gene: TRBJ2-7
clone size: .
CDR3 protein: CASSPLLAGEGYEQYF
CDR3 DNA: TGTGCCAGCAGTCCCCTGCTAGCGGGAGAAGGTTACGAGCAGTACTTC

D gene: .
V gene: TRBV19
J gene: TRBJ2-3
clone size: .
CDR3 protein: CASSIALTSTSTDTQYF
CDR3 DNA: TGTGCCAGTAGTATTGCCCTGACAAGTACTAGCACAGATACGCAGTATTTT

D gene: TRBD1
V gene: TRBV18
J gene: TRBJ1-6
clone size: .
CDR3 protein: CASSPLGTGNSPLHF
CDR3 DNA: TGTGCCAGCTCACCACTTGGGACAGGGAATTCACCCCTCCACTTT

D gene: .
V gene: TRBV5-5
J gene: TRBJ2-7
clone size: once
CDR3 protein: CASSPRDNLPYEQYF
CDR3 DNA: TGTGCCAGCAGCCCCAGGGACAACCTTCCCTACGAGCAGTACTTC

D gene: TRBD2
V gene: TRBV7-2
J gene: TRBJ2-7
clone size: .
CDR3 protein: CASSLFFTSGQRYF
CDR3 DNA: TGTGCCAGCAGCTTATTCTTTACTAGCGGTCAACGGTACTTC

D gene: .
V gene: TRBV5-1
J gene: TRBJ1-4
clone size: .
CDR3 protein: CASSQFPRGSRMFF
CDR3 DNA: TGCGCCAGCAGCCAATTCCCAAGGGGATCACGGATGTTTTTT

D gene: .
V gene: TRBV6-5
J gene: TRBJ2-7
clone size: .
CDR3 protein: CASSYGDPPYEQYF
CDR3 DNA: TGTGCCAGCAGCTACGGGGACCCACCTTACGAGCAGTACTTC

D gene: .
V gene: TRBV29-1
J gene: TRBJ1-2
clone size: .
CDR3 protein: CSVVWRADGYTF
CDR3 DNA: TGCAGCGTTGTATGGCGCGCAGATGGCTACACCTTC

D gene: .
V gene: TRBV27
J gene: TRBJ2-7
clone size: .
CDR3 protein: CASSLGRQAYSYEQYF
CDR3 DNA: TGTGCCAGCAGTTTGGGTCGCCAGGCCTACTCCTACGAGCAGTACTTC